This TCR beta chain was sequenced in a study of blood T cell repertoires in COVID-19. Some clones are missing from TCRdb's copy, which holds only in-frame ones; the method was immunoSEQ multiplex PCR. The sample records about 110,000 clones, over 70% being singletons. There are 15 residues in the CDR3. Germline V gene data show CDR1 as LGHDT and CDR2 as YNNKEL (reference sequence). V lost 1 base to trimming and J lost 0 bases, with 7 bases between them. Sequencing was done on a sample of peripheral blood. The sequence derives from a human donor in a cohort sampled during active or convalescent COVID-19. The chain links TRBV3-1 (or the pseudogene TRBV3-2) to TRBJ1-3; D is possibly TRBD1 (5 bases). The CDR3 coding sequence is TGTGCCAGCAGCCAAGGACAGCACTCTGGAAACACCATATATTTT. It is translated as CASSQGQHSGNTIYF.